A selection of T cell receptor beta chains follows, all from one sample in a study of blood T cell repertoires in COVID-19. The method was immunoSEQ multiplex PCR; TCRdb's version includes in-frame clones alone and lacks a portion of them. The repertoire holds nearly 250,000 clones, with around 86% as singletons. Material for sequencing was peripheral blood. The receptors come from a woman over 75 with COVID-19, enrolled during active disease. The CDR3 runs from the conserved cysteine through the conserved F or W.

TRBJ2-2	TRBV6-5	CASMGQGATGELFF
TRBJ2-7	TRBV23-1	CASSQKGVLTVVSSYEQYF
TRBJ1-3	TRBV5-5	CASSWGGPLSGNTIYF
TRBJ1-2	TRBV5-1	CASSLVEGGYGYTF
TRBJ1-5	TRBV18	CASSIGGDNQPQHF
TRBJ2-7	TRBV6-6	CASRRDREGEQYF
TRBJ2-7	TRBV3-1/TRBV3-2	CASSQAGGQGNEQYF
TRBJ1-1	TRBV4-2	CASSQEPDSFSEAFF
TRBJ2-3	TRBV19	CASSSGYRTDTQYF
TRBJ2-7	TRBV6-2/TRBV6-3	CASSYTSTYEQYF
TRBJ1-4	TRBV18	CASSPRTAFNEKLFF
TRBJ2-5	TRBV30	CAWSADMRETQYF
TRBJ1-4	TRBV19	CASRQTGADNEKLFF
TRBJ1-2	TRBV12-3/TRBV12-4	CASSTDSTYGYTF
TRBJ1-1	TRBV30	CAWSPPGRTTYTEAFF
TRBJ1-2	TRBV5-5	CASSRISGSTEGYTF
TRBJ2-5	TRBV7-6	CASSLNRGDQETQYF
TRBJ1-1	TRBV7-2	CATRLTQLMNTEAFF
TRBJ1-2	TRBV2	CASSATGGTYGYTF
TRBJ1-4	TRBV25-1	CASSTRQGTNEKLFF
TRBJ2-1	TRBV9	CASSNSGGSYNEQFF
TRBJ2-3	TRBV7-9	CASSPGQGPGDTQYF
TRBJ2-2	TRBV25-1	CASSAFEGTSPPGELFF
TRBJ2-7	TRBV7-2	CASSLVTGGRYEQYF